One and the same sample provided the 27 T cell receptor beta chains below, sequenced in a study of CD8 T cells in ankylosing spondylitis. TCRdb reprocessed the 5' RACE reads with MiXCR, giving one entry per CDR3 protein. The sample holds some 130,000 distinct CDR3 sequences, 5.5% to 7.5% seen once. Sequenced: blood, either unsorted or a sorted T cell fraction (not recorded which). The receptors stem from a female donor with ankylosing spondylitis or in good health (not recorded which).

Many counts were recorded for this clonotype. The chain uses TRBV7-2 and TRBJ2-5, with 7 bases aligning to TRBD2. V was clipped by 5 bases and J by 5 bases; unmatched bases: 11. Looked up from germline, CDR1 is SGHTA and CDR2 is FQGNSA. The CDR3 is made up of 15 amino acids. The CDR3 here is CASSPIIWGGETQYF. The CDR3 coding sequence is TGTGCCAGCAGCCCTATTATTTGGGGGGGGGAGACCCAGTACTTC.

The chain has TRBV12-3 or TRBV12-4 and TRBJ1-2; D unclear. V was clipped by 5 bases and J by 7 bases, with 14 bases between them. CDR3 length equals 13 residues. CDR3 bases: TGTGCCAGCAGTAGGACTCCCGTTCCTGGCTACACCTTC. Its translation: CASSRTPVPGYTF.

This clonotype appeared a few times. V is TRBV7-2 and J is TRBJ2-1; D is unresolved. CDR1 and CDR2 from the germline V gene are SGHTA and FQGNSA. V shed 7 bases and J shed 7 bases, with 14 bases lying between them. The CDR3 has 13 residues. Here the CDR3 reads CASTWGSGNEQFF. The CDR3 region has the DNA TGTGCCAGCACCTGGGGAAGTGGGAATGAGCAGTTCTTC.

This clonotype was recorded at least ten times. This sequence joins TRBV4-2 and TRBJ2-2; D call uncertain. The germline V gene encodes CDR1 LGHNA and CDR2 YNFKEQ. The CDR3 runs 14 residues. Trimming removed 1 base at V and 1 base at J, with 4 bases between. CDR3 nucleotide sequence: TGTGCCAGCAGCCAAGTTGGGAACACCGGGGAGCTGTTTTTT. Its protein is CASSQVGNTGELFF.

This clonotype appeared many times. The chain combines TRBV4-1 with TRBJ1-5, with D perhaps matching TRBD1 (6 bases). Per germline, CDR1 MGHRA and CDR2 YSYEKL. The CDR3 has 14 residues. Trimming shortened V by 2 bases and J by 5 bases, and 10 bases separated the two germline ends. CDR3 sequence reads: CASSQNRDDQPQHF. For the CDR3, the DNA is TGCGCCAGCAGCCAAAACAGGGACGATCAGCCCCAGCATTTT.

The table lists this clonotype with many counts. This chain joins TRBV12-3 or TRBV12-4 and TRBJ1-3, with no clear D. The length of the CDR3 is 13 residues. The ends were cut back, 5 bases at V and 3 bases at J, with 8 bases in the middle. The CDR3 nucleotides read TGTGCCAGCAGTCTCGAGAATGGAAACACCATATATTTT. This gives the protein CASSLENGNTIYF.

On this clonotype itself: A much larger clone lies a single base off, so this may be a read error. This CDR3 reads CASRVGITGYYEQFF. DNA for the CDR3: TGCGCCAGCCGGGTGGGAATTACGGGATACTATGAGCAGTTCTTC. This chain connects TRBV4-1 to TRBJ2-1; D may be TRBD2 (5 bases). This CDR3 contains 15 residues. Trimming stripped 8 bases from V and 8 bases from J, with 22 bases between. The germline CDR1 and CDR2 sequences are MGHRA and YSYEKL.

V gene TRBV10-3 combines with J gene TRBJ1-1, with 7 bases identical to TRBD1. This CDR3 region has 14 residues. V shed 6 bases, J shed 0 bases, and the junction held 4 bases outside the gene matches. Germline CDR1 ENHRY, CDR2 SYGVKD. The CDR3 DNA reads as TGTGCCATCAGATACGGGACAGTGAACACTGAAGCTTTCTTT. As protein: CAIRYGTVNTEAFF.

The chain combines TRBV11-1 with TRBJ2-7, with D unclear. The germline V gene encodes CDR1 SGHAT and CDR2 FQDESV (reference sequence). The V and J ends lost 5 bases and 2 bases respectively, with 28 bases between them. This CDR3 has 19 residues. The CDR3 spells CASSPGTSLEGRFPYEQYF. CDR3 in DNA: TGTGCCAGCAGCCCGGGCACCTCGTTGGAAGGAAGGTTCCCCTACGAGCAGTACTTC.

The rearrangement joins TRBV10-3 to TRBJ2-5; D remains unclear. Trimming shortened V by 3 bases and J by 5 bases, and 10 bases separated the two germline ends. The CDR3 runs to 13 residues. Per germline, CDR1 ENHRY and CDR2 SYGVKD. This CDR3 reads CAISELEGETQYF. CDR3 coding DNA: TGTGCCATCAGTGAACTCGAAGGGGAGACCCAGTACTTC.

The CDR3 loop reads CASSQEIGSVPLHF. The CDR3 DNA sequence: TGCGCCAGCAGCCAAGAGATAGGGAGTGTGCCCCTCCACTTT. J is TRBJ1-6 and V is TRBV4-3; D not certain. There are 14 residues in the CDR3. V was cut by 0 bases and J by 13 bases, with 13 bases left in between. Germline-derived CDR1 and CDR2 are LGHNA and YSLEER.

This clonotype was picked up many times. The chain combines TRBV5-1 with TRBJ2-7, with D unresolved. This CDR3 is 14 amino acids long. V shed 0 bases and J shed 3 bases, with 10 bases lying between them. Germline loops: CDR1 SGHRS, CDR2 YFSETQ. The CDR3 DNA follows: TGCGCCAGCAGCTTGGCCGGTCAGAACTACGAGCAGTACTTC. This gives the protein CASSLAGQNYEQYF.

This clonotype was seen ten or more times. The chain carries TRBV24-1 and TRBJ2-5; possibly TRBD2 for D (5 bases). With 3 bases removed from V and 5 bases from J, the gap between germline ends came to 15 bases. Germline CDR1 KGHDR, CDR2 SFDVKD. The CDR3 consists of 15 residues. The CDR3 nucleotides read TGTGCCACCAGTGATAAACGGGATCATGGGGAGACCCAGTACTTC. It specifies CATSDKRDHGETQYF.

The sample holds many counts of this clonotype. V gene TRBV5-1 combines with J gene TRBJ1-1; 7 nucleotides line up with TRBD1. Germline CDR1 SGHRS, CDR2 YFSETQ. The CDR3 loop spans 12 amino acids. After removal of 7 bases from V and 4 bases from J, the junction contained 4 bases not matched to a gene. The CDR3 DNA is TGCGCCAGCGCTGGGGACAGCACTGAAGCTTTCTTT. Translated: CASAGDSTEAFF.

Ten or more counts support this clonotype. This chain's CDR3 is CASSPYRGDYGYTF. For the CDR3, the DNA is TGTGCCAGCAGCCCTTACAGGGGAGACTATGGCTACACCTTC. This chain joins TRBV14 and TRBJ1-2; 7 bases fit TRBD1. This CDR3 spans 14 amino acids. J gave up 3 bases and V 4 bases, and 5 bases lay outside the gene matches. CDR1 SGHDN and CDR2 FVKESK come from the germline V gene.

This clonotype was recorded many times. The V call is TRBV5-1, the J call TRBJ2-4; 11 bases match TRBD1. The germline gives CDR1 SGHRS, CDR2 YFSETQ. J lost 0 bases, V lost 0 bases, and 5 bases had no gene match. CDR3 size: 18 residues. The CDR3 loop is CASSLADRGLGAKNIQYF. CDR3 sequence (DNA): TGCGCCAGCAGCTTGGCGGACAGGGGGCTTGGAGCCAAAAACATTCAGTACTTC.

The sample holds many counts of this clonotype. This chain joins TRBV5-1 and TRBJ1-1; TRBD1 agrees at 7 bases. The ends lost 4 bases at V and 2 bases at J; junction bases unmatched: 2. The V gene's germline CDR1 is SGHRS and CDR2 YFSETQ. The CDR3 spans 13 residues. The CDR3 is CASSRDSNTEAFF. DNA of the CDR3: TGCGCCAGCAGCAGGGACAGCAACACTGAAGCTTTCTTT. Full variable domain (remainder filled in from reference TRBV5-1 and TRBJ1-1): KAGVTQTPRYLIKTRGQQVTLSCSPISGHRSVSWYQQTPGQGLQFLFEYFSETQRNKGNFPGRFSGRQFSNSRSEMNVSTLELGDSALYLCASSRDSNTEAFFGQGTRLTVV.

This clonotype was observed many times. The gene calls are TRBV28 and TRBJ2-7; D is uncertain. This CDR3 region has 12 residues. Germline lookup yields CDR1 MDHEN and CDR2 SYDVKM. V was cut by 7 bases and J by 0 bases, with 7 bases left in between. CDR3 region: CASISNSYEQYF. CDR3 in DNA: TGTGCCAGCATATCAAACTCCTACGAGCAGTACTTC.

This clonotype was counted many times. The rearrangement joins TRBV27 to TRBJ2-1, with D perhaps assigned TRBD1 or TRBD2 (5 bases each). Germline V gives CDR1 MNHEY, CDR2 SMNVEV (reference sequence). V shed 5 bases and J shed 3 bases, with 11 bases lying between them. This CDR3 spans 14 amino acids. As DNA, the CDR3 is TGTGCCAGCAGTCCCGGGACGGACTACAATGAGCAGTTCTTC. Translation: CASSPGTDYNEQFF.

This clonotype was detected many times. V gene TRBV5-1 combines with J gene TRBJ2-5; no firm D call. V gave up 2 bases and J gave up 2 bases, with 10 bases separating them. Germline V gene lookup returns CDR1 SGHRS and CDR2 YFSETQ. The CDR3 is made up of 14 amino acids. CDR3: CASSFSHGQETQYF. The CDR3 coding sequence is TGCGCCAGCAGCTTTTCCCATGGGCAAGAGACCCAGTACTTC.

This clonotype occurred many times. The chain couples TRBV25-1 to TRBJ2-7; D gene ambiguous. The CDR3 length is 14 residues. V dropped 6 bases and J dropped 5 bases, with 17 bases sitting between them. Germline V gene sequence: CDR1 MGHDK, CDR2 SYGVNS. In DNA, the CDR3 is TGTGCCAGCAGCCCCCATGCAGGCAGCAACGAGCAGTACTTC. Amino acid sequence: CASSPHAGSNEQYF.

The rearrangement links TRBV12-3 or TRBV12-4 to TRBJ1-1, with D uncertain. The germline V and J ends were trimmed by 8 bases and 0 bases, with 10 bases remaining between them. The CDR3 has 13 amino acids. CDR3 in DNA: TGTGCCAGCCTCGACACCATGAACACTGAAGCTTTCTTT. Its translation is CASLDTMNTEAFF.

This clonotype was seen many times. The gene calls are TRBV4-2 and TRBJ2-2; the D gene could be TRBD1 or TRBD2 (5 bases each). The germline CDR1 and CDR2 sequences are LGHNA and YNFKEQ. CDR3 length equals 15 residues. Trimming took 0 bases from V and 7 from J, leaving 12 bases between them. CDR3 protein: CASSQDRGPLGELFF. The CDR3 DNA reads TGTGCCAGCAGCCAAGATAGGGGACCCCTCGGGGAGCTGTTTTTT.

The V call is TRBV12-3 or TRBV12-4, the J call TRBJ2-3, with D perhaps TRBD2 (6 bases). The CDR3 is 15 amino acids. V gave up 10 bases and J gave up 4 bases, with 21 bases separating them. As DNA, the CDR3 is TGTGCCACCACGGACCGGGACTCTTCGTCAGATACGCAGTATTTT. The encoded protein is CATTDRDSSSDTQYF.

This clonotype has just a few counts. The V gene is TRBV3-1, the J gene TRBJ2-2; D gene ambiguous. Trimming stripped 0 bases from V and 0 bases from J, with 14 bases between. The CDR3 contains 18 residues. Germline loops: CDR1 LGHDT, CDR2 YNNKEL (reference sequence). The CDR3 nucleotides are TGTGCCAGCAGCCAAGATTATCTCCCGGCTCCGAACACCGGGGAGCTGTTTTTT. This codes for CASSQDYLPAPNTGELFF.

Ten or more counts support this clonotype. V is TRBV4-1 and J is TRBJ2-1; TRBD2 agrees at 7 bases. Germline CDR1 and CDR2: MGHRA and YSYEKL. V lost 0 bases and J lost 8; bases outside the gene matches: 10. The CDR3 runs to 16 residues. The CDR3 bases are TGCGCCAGCAGCCAAGACCGGGACTATGGAGGCGATGAGCAGTTCTTC. Translated: CASSQDRDYGGDEQFF.

This clonotype occurred many times. The chain employs TRBV4-2 and TRBJ1-5; D is ambiguous. V lost 1 base, J lost 4 bases, and 11 bases lay in between. The CDR3 is made up of 15 amino acids. In germline, CDR1 is LGHNA, CDR2 YNFKEQ. For the CDR3, the DNA is TGTGCCAGCAGCCAAGTTCTGGACGGTAATCAGCCCCAGCATTTT. This sequence encodes CASSQVLDGNQPQHF.